Shown below are 27 T cell receptor beta chains from a single sample sequenced in a study of blood T cell repertoires in COVID-19. The protocol was immunoSEQ multiplex PCR, while the TCRdb copy is restricted to in-frame clones and leaves out a portion. The table shows hundreds of thousands of clones, with approximately 88% occurring only once. The sequencing sample was made of peripheral blood. These receptors were collected from a woman aged 70 to 79 with COVID-19, enrolled during active disease.

The genes are TRBV2 and TRBJ2-7; TRBD1 agrees at 7 bases. In germline, CDR1 is SNHLY, CDR2 FYNNEI. CDR3 size: 14 residues. The V gene end was trimmed by 2 bases and the J gene end by 4 bases; junction bases not matched to a gene: 5. CDR3 coding DNA: TGTGCCAGCAGTGAATTTCGGACAGGTTACGAGCAGTACTTC. Its translation: CASSEFRTGYEQYF. The full variable domain, with the rest looked up from reference TRBV2 and TRBJ2-7, is EPEVTQTPSHQVTQMGQEVILRCVPISNHLYFYWYRQILGQKVEFLVSFYNNEISEKSEIFDDQFSVERPDGSNFTLKIRSTKLEDSAMYFCASSEFRTGYEQYFGPGTRLTVT.

The chain joins TRBV30 to TRBJ2-1, with D possibly TRBD2 on 5 matching bases. V shed 8 bases and J shed 0 bases, with 11 bases lying between them. Germline V gene data show CDR1 as GTSNPN and CDR2 as SVGIG (reference sequence). CDR3 length: 13 amino acids. The CDR3 DNA sequence: TGTGCCCCCGAGCGGTTCTCCTACAATGAGCAGTTCTTC. Translation gives CAPERFSYNEQFF.

The V call is TRBV3-1 (or the pseudogene TRBV3-2), the J call TRBJ1-2; TRBD1 aligns across 7 bases. J was trimmed by 7 bases and V by 0 bases; bases with no gene match: 14. Per germline, CDR1 LGHDT and CDR2 YNNKEL (reference sequence). The CDR3 is 17 amino acids. The CDR3 sequence is CASSQDLLNRGIGGYTF. The CDR3 coding sequence is TGTGCCAGCAGCCAAGACCTTCTGAACAGGGGCATCGGTGGCTACACCTTC.

V is TRBV29-1 and J is TRBJ2-7, with 10 bases lining up with TRBD2. The length of the CDR3 is 14 residues. V lost 2 bases and J lost 5; bases outside the gene matches: 6. The germline V gene has CDR1 SQVTM and CDR2 ANQGSEA. The CDR3 loop is CSVEILAGPNEQYF. The CDR3 DNA reads as TGCAGCGTTGAAATACTAGCGGGACCGAACGAGCAGTACTTC.

In its sample, this clone was seen once. Written as DNA, the CDR3 is TGCAGCGCGACAGGGGGCCAGGTTGGAGCTTCCTACAATGAGCAGTTCTTC. The encoded protein is CSATGGQVGASYNEQFF. The chain has TRBV29-1 and TRBJ2-1; 10 nucleotides align to TRBD1. CDR1 is SQVTM, CDR2 ANQGSEA, per germline. J lost 1 base, V lost 7 bases, and 13 bases had no gene match. The CDR3 spans 17 residues.

This chain connects TRBV24-1 to TRBJ1-3, with a tentative D call TRBD1 (5 bases). This CDR3 comprises 17 residues. Germline V gene sequence: CDR1 KGHDR, CDR2 SFDVKD. With 3 bases removed from V and 7 bases from J, the gap between germline ends came to 21 bases. CDR3 nucleotides: TGTGCCACCAGTGATACAAATGCCCAGGGTCCTCATAACACCATATATTTT. Translating gives CATSDTNAQGPHNTIYF.

The CDR3 DNA follows: TGCGCCAGCAGCTTGGATCCTAGCGGGAGTGTAAATACGCAGTATTTT. Translating it yields CASSLDPSGSVNTQYF. V usage is TRBV5-1 and J usage is TRBJ2-3; TRBD2 agrees at 10 bases. The germline CDR1 and CDR2 sequences are SGHRS and YFSETQ. The CDR3 is made up of 16 amino acids. Trimming cost V 0 bases and J 7 bases; bases outside gene matches: 8.

The genes are TRBV14 and TRBJ1-1; the match to TRBD1 covers 7 bases. V shed 1 base and J 4 bases; nucleotides not matched to a gene: 3. CDR1 is SGHDN, CDR2 FVKESK, per germline. The CDR3 extends over 14 amino acids. The CDR3 bases are TGTGCCAGCAGCCAAGTAGGGGGCCTCACTGAAGCTTTCTTT. As protein: CASSQVGGLTEAFF.

The chain joins TRBV6-1 to TRBJ2-7; unclear D gene. The CDR3 totals 15 residues. Germline V gene data show CDR1 as MNHNS and CDR2 as SASEGT. Trimming pared 2 bases from V and 3 bases from J, leaving 14 bases between. The DNA of the CDR3 is TGTGCCAGCAGTGAACAGGCTCTTAACGTCTACGAGCAGTACTTC. It specifies CASSEQALNVYEQYF.

This clone was observed a single time. The rearrangement links TRBV3-1 (or the pseudogene TRBV3-2) to TRBJ1-2, with D unclear. Deletions cut 4 bases from V and 3 bases from J, with 15 bases between. The CDR3 covers 15 residues. Germline loops: CDR1 LGHDT, CDR2 YNNKEL (reference sequence). CDR3 residues: CASSPPRRAHYGYTF. Written as DNA, the CDR3 is TGTGCCAGCAGCCCCCCGAGGAGGGCTCACTATGGCTACACCTTC.

This chain joins TRBV6-5 and TRBJ2-7, with a possible D match to TRBD1 (5 bases). With 6 bases removed from V and 2 bases from J, the gap between germline ends came to 11 bases. This CDR3 has 13 residues. The germline V gene has CDR1 MNHEY and CDR2 SVGAGI. As DNA, the CDR3 is TGTGCCAGCAGAAAAGGGGTCGCCTACGAGCAGTACTTC. Encoded protein: CASRKGVAYEQYF.

The J gene is TRBJ1-1, the V gene TRBV28, with 8 bases aligning to TRBD1. The CDR3 runs to 13 residues. Germline values: CDR1 MDHEN, CDR2 SYDVKM. The J segment lost 4 bases and the V segment lost 5 bases, leaving 3 bases of the junction unmatched. CDR3 sequence (DNA): TGTGCCAGCAGTACCGGACAGGGCACTGAAGCTTTCTTT. This encodes CASSTGQGTEAFF.

The chain joins TRBV5-8 to TRBJ1-3; D gene uncertain. This CDR3 has 12 amino acids. Germline assignment: CDR1 SGHTS and CDR2 YDEGEE. V lost 4 bases and J lost 2, with 4 bases in between. CDR3: CASSQTGNTIYF. In DNA, the CDR3 is TGTGCCAGCAGCCAAACTGGAAACACCATATATTTT.

The V and J genes are TRBV16 and TRBJ1-2; 9 bases agree with TRBD1. Per the germline V gene, CDR1 is KGHSY and CDR2 is FQNENV. V lost 2 bases, J lost 7 bases, and 11 bases stayed unmatched. This CDR3 is 16 amino acids long. The CDR3 sequence: CASSQVARQGESGYTF. In DNA, the CDR3 is TGTGCCAGCAGCCAAGTAGCGAGACAGGGGGAAAGTGGCTACACCTTC.

The gene calls are TRBV10-3 and TRBJ2-7; a possible D gene is TRBD2 (5 bases). The CDR3 has 12 amino acids. Germline CDR1 reads ENHRY; CDR2 reads SYGVKD. Trimming took 1 base from V and 5 from J, leaving 6 bases between them. The CDR3 bases are TGTGCCATCAGTGAGTTTAGCGACGAGCAGTACTTC. Translating it yields CAISEFSDEQYF.

The chain joins TRBV2 to TRBJ1-5; TRBD1 agrees at 10 bases. The V segment lost 9 bases and the J segment 4 bases; nucleotides outside the gene matches: 6. Germline CDR1 and CDR2: SNHLY and FYNNEI. CDR3 length: 14 amino acids. The CDR3 nucleotides read TGTGCCAGAGGGACAGGGGACCGGAATCAGCCCCAGCATTTT. It yields the protein CARGTGDRNQPQHF. The complete variable domain, with remaining parts taken from reference TRBV2 and TRBJ1-5, reads EPEVTQTPSHQVTQMGQEVILRCVPISNHLYFYWYRQILGQKVEFLVSFYNNEISEKSEIFDDQFSVERPDGSNFTLKIRSTKLEDSAMYFCARGTGDRNQPQHFGDGTRLSIL.

The J gene is TRBJ2-4, the V gene TRBV9, with 9 bases lining up with TRBD1. CDR1 is SGDLS and CDR2 is YYNGEE in the germline V gene. The CDR3 spans 15 residues. J lost 1 base, V lost 4 bases, and 3 bases had no gene match. The CDR3 sequence is CASSSQGAAKNIQYF. In nucleotides, the CDR3 is TGTGCCAGCAGCTCACAGGGGGCGGCCAAAAACATTCAGTACTTC.

Turning to this clone: This sample includes further DNA sequences coding for the same CDR3. The gene calls are TRBV18 and TRBJ1-1; 7 nucleotides match TRBD1. Trimming at V came to 3 bases and at J to 3 bases, leaving 1 base not matched to a gene. Germline V CDR1 and CDR2: KGHSH, LQKENI. The CDR3 extends over 13 amino acids. CDR3 loop: CASSPQGDTEAFF. The CDR3 DNA reads as TGTGCCAGCTCACCCCAGGGGGACACTGAAGCTTTCTTT. The variable domain in full, completed from reference TRBV18 and TRBJ1-1, reads NAGVMQNPRHLVRRRGQEARLRCSPMKGHSHVYWYRQLPEEGLKFMVYLQKENIIDESGMPKERFSAEFPKEGPSILRIQQVVRGDSAAYFCASSPQGDTEAFFGQGTRLTVV.

This chain uses TRBV7-8 with TRBJ2-5; D unresolved. Trimming cost V 5 bases and J 7 bases, with 17 bases left between them. The CDR3 is 14 residues long. The germline gives CDR1 SGHVS, CDR2 FQNEAQ. CDR3 amino acids: CASSRLDGSGTQYF. The CDR3 region has the DNA TGTGCCAGCAGCCGACTGGATGGCTCGGGGACCCAGTACTTC.

CDR3 in DNA: TGTGCCAGCAGCAGGGACAGGGGGCGTTTAGGGGGCTACACCTTC. As protein: CASSRDRGRLGGYTF. V usage is TRBV2 and J usage is TRBJ1-2, with 12 positions matching TRBD1. There are 15 residues in the CDR3. Germline values: CDR1 SNHLY, CDR2 FYNNEI. V dropped 6 bases and J dropped 8; count of bases not matched to a gene: 10.

The V and J genes are TRBV7-9 and TRBJ2-7; TRBD2 agrees at 8 bases. Germline V gene lookup returns CDR1 SEHNR and CDR2 FQNEAQ (reference sequence). The CDR3 runs 15 residues. Losses at the gene ends were 1 base for V and 3 bases for J; bases not matched to a gene: 5. CDR3 residues: CASSLVLAGLYEQYF. In DNA, the CDR3 is TGTGCCAGCAGCTTAGTGCTAGCGGGCCTCTACGAGCAGTACTTC.

The rearrangement uses TRBV5-4 and TRBJ1-2; D uncertain. Germline CDR1 reads SGHNT; CDR2 reads YYREEE (reference sequence). This CDR3 is built from 14 residues. Trimming removed 0 bases at V and 7 bases at J, with 13 bases between. CDR3 amino acids: CASSLAMVAAGYTF. CDR3 DNA sequence: TGTGCCAGCAGCTTGGCGATGGTAGCTGCTGGCTACACCTTC.

V and J are TRBV3-1 (or the pseudogene TRBV3-2) and TRBJ1-4; D not certain. Germline V gives CDR1 LGHDT, CDR2 YNNKEL (reference sequence). Trimming removed 5 bases at V and 0 bases at J, with 13 bases between. The CDR3 consists of 16 residues. The CDR3 DNA is TGTGCCAGCAGCACAAACAGAAGATCAACTAATGAAAAACTGTTTTTT. As protein: CASSTNRRSTNEKLFF.

This sequence joins TRBV12-3 or TRBV12-4 and TRBJ1-5; the D gene is possibly TRBD1 (5 bases). Trimming removed 5 bases from V and 6 bases from J, with 11 bases in between. The CDR3 covers 13 residues. CDR3: CASSRGQGQPQHF. In DNA form, the CDR3 reads TGTGCCAGCAGTCGAGGCCAGGGTCAGCCCCAGCATTTT.

The rearrangement joins TRBV6-1 to TRBJ1-3; 12 nucleotides match TRBD1. CDR1 and CDR2 from the germline V gene are MNHNS and SASEGT. The CDR3 has 18 amino acids. Trimming cost V 3 bases and J 0 bases; bases outside gene matches: 6. CDR3 DNA sequence: TGTGCCAGCAGTGAGGGGACAGGGGGCCTGAGCTCTGGAAACACCATATATTTT. This translates into CASSEGTGGLSSGNTIYF.

This clone was observed once. V is TRBV4-2 and J is TRBJ2-2; 7 bases are shared with TRBD1. The CDR3 is 18 amino acids. V gave up 4 bases and J gave up 1 base; unmatched junction bases: 12. The germline CDR1 and CDR2 sequences are LGHNA and YNFKEQ. CDR3 protein: CASSRWGQSWGNTGELFF. CDR3 DNA: TGTGCCAGCAGCCGCTGGGGACAGTCCTGGGGGAACACCGGGGAGCTGTTTTTT.

The rearrangement links TRBV30 to TRBJ2-7; 10 bases fit TRBD1. Germline V gene lookup returns CDR1 GTSNPN and CDR2 SVGIG (reference sequence). Trimming at V came to 2 bases and at J to 4 bases, leaving 5 bases not matched to a gene. This CDR3 is built from 14 residues. CDR3 loop: CAWSSGTGDYEQYF. The CDR3 DNA reads TGTGCCTGGAGTTCCGGGACAGGGGATTACGAGCAGTACTTC.